One sample yielded the 7 T cell receptor beta chains listed below, sequenced in a study of blood T cells in healthy people across ages. Primed by a sample-barcoded 5' primer and a J-beta primer mix, a second PCR proceeded for about 6 to 12 cycles. TCRdb used MiXCR to reprocess the 5' RACE reads, holding one entry per CDR3 protein. The profile shows more than 900,000 distinct CDR3 sequences, approximately 26% of them singletons. The sample was also linked to a second study, of T cells of mothers and their children.

Source material: blood. Every receptor here comes from a girl aged 2 to 9 in good health.

This clonotype occurred many times. The CDR3 bases are TGTGCCAGCAGACAGGACAGGGGGCCATACACCGGGGAGCTGTTTTTT. This gives the protein CASRQDRGPYTGELFF. V gene TRBV12-3 or TRBV12-4 combines with J gene TRBJ2-2; 11 bases are a match to TRBD1. The CDR3 extends over 16 amino acids. Trimming removed 6 bases from V and 3 bases from J; junction bases left unmatched: 6.

The chain carries TRBV7-9 and TRBJ2-1, with 10 bases lining up with TRBD2. The last part of the DNA fits TRBJ2-7 better; the J call may be wrong. There are 13 residues in the CDR3. Looked up from germline, CDR1 is SEHNR and CDR2 is FQNEAQ (reference sequence). The CDR3 bases are TGTGCCAGCAGCTCGGGACTAGCGTTCGAGCAGTACTTC. Translation gives CASSSGLAFEQYF.

Here the CDR3 reads CSASSLAFRVSTDTQYF. The CDR3 coding sequence is TGCAGTGCTAGTAGCCTAGCCTTCCGAGTAAGCACAGATACGCAGTATTTT. The J gene is TRBJ2-3, the V gene TRBV20-1; D is perhaps TRBD2 (5 bases). The ends were cut back, 3 bases at V and 0 bases at J, with 19 bases in the middle. The CDR3 totals 17 residues. Looked up from germline, CDR1 is DFQATT and CDR2 is SNEGSKA (reference sequence).

The chain joins TRBV2 to TRBJ1-1; D not certain. Germline CDR1 SNHLY, CDR2 FYNNEI. V was cut by 6 bases and J by 0 bases, with 17 bases left in between. CDR3 length: 16 amino acids. In DNA, the CDR3 is TGTGCCAGCAGCCTCCGGACGTCTTCCCTGAACACTGAAGCTTTCTTT. Protein sequence: CASSLRTSSLNTEAFF. Together with reference TRBV2 and TRBJ1-1, the CDR3 gives the full variable domain: EPEVTQTPSHQVTQMGQEVILRCVPISNHLYFYWYRQILGQKVEFLVSFYNNEISEKSEIFDDQFSVERPDGSNFTLKIRSTKLEDSAMYFCASSLRTSSLNTEAFFGQGTRLTVV.

This sequence joins TRBV20-1 and TRBJ2-7, with 9 bases aligning to TRBD2. V shed 0 bases, J shed 2 bases, and the junction held 8 bases outside the gene matches. Germline V gene sequence: CDR1 DFQATT, CDR2 SNEGSKA (reference sequence). The CDR3 runs to 16 residues. The CDR3 spells CSARDSRLAATYEQYF. CDR3 nucleotides: TGCAGTGCTAGAGATTCGCGACTAGCGGCCACCTACGAGCAGTACTTC.

V gene TRBV7-2 combines with J gene TRBJ1-6, with TRBD1 as a possible D gene (5 bases). Trimming removed 1 base from V and 10 bases from J, with 14 bases in between. The germline V gene has CDR1 SGHTA and CDR2 FQGNSA. The CDR3 covers 15 residues. The CDR3 bases are TGTGCCAGCAGCTTAGGGGATCAGTGGGGGTCACCCCTCCACTTT. This translates into CASSLGDQWGSPLHF.

V usage is TRBV20-1 and J usage is TRBJ2-5; 8 bases are shared with TRBD1. Germline V lookup: CDR1 DFQATT, CDR2 SNEGSKA (reference sequence). Germline trimming cut 1 base from V and 1 base from J; bases unmatched to any gene: 2. This CDR3 has 14 amino acids. DNA of the CDR3: TGCAGTGCTAGAGCTCAGGGGGCCCAAGAGACCCAGTACTTC. Translated, it gives CSARAQGAQETQYF.